This T cell receptor beta chain emerged from a study of blood T cell repertoires in COVID-19. Living in 24 US areas, the participants were between 18 and 89 years of age. Cohort allocation depended upon clinical history that participants reported. This CDR3 contains 14 residues. The V gene lost 7 bases and the J gene lost 0 bases, with 12 bases spanning the gap. The V gene's germline CDR1 is SGHRS and CDR2 YFSETQ. TCRdb keeps only in-frame clones here, not all; method: immunoSEQ multiplex PCR. The sample includes about 200,000 clones, around 86% of them seen just once. The sequencing sample was made of PBMCs or T cells enriched from blood (not recorded which). J is TRBJ2-3 and V is TRBV5-1; D not resolved. The receptor was derived from a middle-aged man with acute COVID-19. CDR3 amino acids: CASGPRSSTDTQYF. The CDR3 DNA reads as TGCGCCAGCGGCCCCCGCTCTAGCACAGATACGCAGTATTTT.